These 29 T cell receptor beta chains were all obtained from the same sample, sequenced in a study of cytomegalovirus exposure and HLA in healthy donors. Both 60 Vbeta primers and 13 Jbeta primers went into the PCR. Sequenced by immunoSEQ multiplex PCR; TCRdb stores in-frame clones only, minus some. This table holds roughly 97,000 clones, around 10% found once. What was sequenced was PBMCs. The source is a man between 50 and 59 years old in good health and CMV-seropositive.

This clone has only a few counts. The V and J genes are TRBV7-9 and TRBJ1-5; D is undetermined. This CDR3 has 14 amino acids. Germline V lookup: CDR1 SEHNR, CDR2 FQNEAQ (reference sequence). The V and J ends lost 6 bases and 2 bases respectively, with 11 bases between them. In DNA form, the CDR3 reads TGTGCCAGCAGTCCAGGATATGGCAATCAGCCCCAGCATTTT. Its protein product is CASSPGYGNQPQHF.

This clone occurred a few times. The V and J genes are TRBV5-1 and TRBJ1-6, with 8 nucleotides matching TRBD1. Germline V gene lookup returns CDR1 SGHRS and CDR2 YFSETQ. This CDR3 comprises 14 residues. V was clipped by 0 bases and J by 8 bases; unmatched bases: 1. The CDR3 protein is CASSLGDRYSPLHF. For the CDR3, the DNA is TGCGCCAGCAGCTTGGGGGACAGGTATTCACCCCTCCACTTT.

This chain links TRBV18 with TRBJ2-1; D may be TRBD2 (6 bases). CDR1 is KGHSH and CDR2 is LQKENI in the germline V gene. The CDR3 length is 14 residues. V shed 3 bases and J shed 4 bases, with 10 bases lying between them. Here the CDR3 DNA reads TGTGCCAGCTCACCTACCGGGACTTACAATGAGCAGTTCTTC. This sequence encodes CASSPTGTYNEQFF.

This clone has a handful of counts. The chain recombines TRBV19 with TRBJ2-7; perhaps TRBD1 as D (6 bases). V shed 7 bases and J shed 0 bases, with 10 bases lying between them. Germline lookup yields CDR1 LNHDA and CDR2 SQIVND (reference sequence). The CDR3 sequence is 13 residues long. Here the CDR3 DNA reads TGTGCCAGTACCGGACAGTCCTCCTACGAGCAGTACTTC. Translating gives CASTGQSSYEQYF.

In its sample, this clone was seen a few times. The chain couples TRBV29-1 to TRBJ2-1; 10 bases agree with TRBD2. Germline V gives CDR1 SQVTM, CDR2 ANQGSEA. There are 17 residues in the CDR3. Trimming at V came to 4 bases and at J to 2 bases, leaving 11 bases not matched to a gene. The CDR3 spells CSVGRGASGRTYNEQFF. The CDR3 DNA reads TGCAGCGTTGGTCGGGGGGCTAGCGGGAGAACCTACAATGAGCAGTTCTTC.

This clone has a handful of counts. The chain uses TRBV19 and TRBJ1-5; 7 bases map to TRBD1. Germline-derived CDR1 and CDR2 are LNHDA and SQIVND (reference sequence). Unmatched junction bases numbered 8, after V lost 7 bases and J lost 5 bases. The CDR3 extends over 14 amino acids. CDR3 protein: CASKIQGTDQPQHF. In nucleotides, the CDR3 is TGTGCCAGTAAAATACAGGGGACGGATCAGCCCCAGCATTTT.

The chain recombines TRBV19 with TRBJ2-7; possibly TRBD2 for D (6 bases). Germline V gene lookup returns CDR1 LNHDA and CDR2 SQIVND (reference sequence). The CDR3 runs 14 residues. The V gene lost 6 bases and the J gene lost 1 base, with 13 bases spanning the gap. CDR3 in amino acids: CASSPGVSSYEQYF. CDR3 in DNA: TGTGCCAGTAGCCCGGGAGTAAGTTCCTACGAGCAGTACTTC.

The chain carries TRBV6-6 and TRBJ1-1; weak D call: TRBD1 (6 bases). The CDR3 is 14 amino acids. With 8 bases removed from V and 4 bases from J, the gap between germline ends came to 17 bases. Germline V gene data show CDR1 as MNHNY and CDR2 as SVGAGI (reference sequence). In nucleotides, the CDR3 is TGTGCCAGCGGTCTAACAGGGTCCAGCACTGAAGCTTTCTTT. As protein: CASGLTGSSTEAFF.

This chain uses TRBV11-3 with TRBJ2-3; D remains ambiguous. This CDR3 is 14 amino acids long. Trimming removed 4 bases at V and 6 bases at J, with 14 bases between. Germline CDR1 SGHNT, CDR2 YENEEA. The CDR3 sequence: CASSSNADLDTQYF. For the CDR3, the DNA is TGTGCCAGCAGCTCCAATGCCGACTTGGATACGCAGTATTTT.

The chain couples TRBV27 to TRBJ1-5, with 8 bases matching TRBD1. The germline gives CDR1 MNHEY, CDR2 SMNVEV (reference sequence). J was trimmed by 1 base and V by 2 bases; bases with no gene match: 10. This CDR3 has 18 amino acids. This CDR3 reads CASSLRPSWTGSNQPQHF. CDR3 coding DNA: TGTGCCAGCAGTTTACGCCCCTCTTGGACAGGGAGCAATCAGCCCCAGCATTTT.

The chain employs TRBV6-5 and TRBJ2-1, with 10 bases fitting TRBD2. Per germline, CDR1 MNHEY and CDR2 SVGAGI. The ends lost 5 bases at V and 0 bases at J; junction bases unmatched: 1. The CDR3 totals 15 residues. The CDR3 loop is CASSTSGTSYNEQFF. For the CDR3, the DNA is TGTGCCAGCAGTACTAGCGGGACCTCCTACAATGAGCAGTTCTTC.

The chain joins TRBV19 to TRBJ2-5; D unclear. In germline, CDR1 is LNHDA, CDR2 SQIVND (reference sequence). Trimming took 3 bases from V and 1 from J, leaving 9 bases between them. The CDR3 is made up of 14 amino acids. DNA of the CDR3: TGTGCCAGTAGTATCGGGTTGACCCAAGAGACCCAGTACTTC. Translation: CASSIGLTQETQYF.

To note about this clone: This sample also contains other DNA sequences that code for the same CDR3. The rearrangement joins TRBV2 to TRBJ1-5; TRBD1 might be the D (6 bases). The germline V and J ends were trimmed by 2 bases and 6 bases, with 14 bases remaining between them. Per germline, CDR1 SNHLY and CDR2 FYNNEI. This CDR3 has 15 amino acids. The CDR3 spells CASSEWAGEGQPQHF. As DNA, the CDR3 is TGTGCCAGCAGTGAATGGGCAGGGGAGGGTCAGCCCCAGCATTTT.

The rearrangement links TRBV10-2 to TRBJ1-5; D remains unclear. CDR3 length equals 13 residues. Trimming left V 0 bases short and J 9 bases short, with 9 bases between. Germline lookup yields CDR1 WSHSY and CDR2 SAAADI. The DNA for the CDR3 is TGCGCCAGCAGTGAGTCAGCCCTGCGGCCCCAGCATTTT. Its protein is CASSESALRPQHF.

The chain uses TRBV5-1 and TRBJ1-1; D gene uncertain. V was cut by 0 bases and J by 2 bases, with 5 bases left in between. This CDR3 has 13 amino acids. Germline assignment: CDR1 SGHRS and CDR2 YFSETQ. CDR3 amino acids: CASSLDINTEAFF. In nucleotides, the CDR3 is TGCGCCAGCAGCTTGGATATAAACACTGAAGCTTTCTTT.

This clone showed up just a few times. This sequence joins TRBV5-8 and TRBJ1-3; D is possibly TRBD1 (5 bases). V lost 4 bases and J lost 9, with 32 bases in between. The CDR3 spans 19 residues. Germline CDR1 SGHTS, CDR2 YDEGEE. The CDR3 DNA reads TGTGCCAGCAGCGGGACTGTTATGGGCGCACGTTCTACCTCTAGCACCATATATTTT. Residues: CASSGTVMGARSTSSTIYF. Combining the CDR3 with reference TRBV5-8 and TRBJ1-3 gives the whole variable domain EAGVTQSPTHLIKTRGQQATLRCSPISGHTSVYWYQQALGLGLQFLLWYDEGEERNRGNFPPRFSGRQFPNYSSELNVNALELEDSALYLCASSGTVMGARSTSSTIYFGEGSWLTVV.

In this sample, this clone turned up a few times. The chain has TRBV5-4 and TRBJ1-2, with 7 bases identical to TRBD1. Germline values: CDR1 SGHNT, CDR2 YYREEE (reference sequence). The CDR3 spans 15 residues. The junction had 7 bases not matched to a gene; V was cut back by 2 bases and J by 3 bases. CDR3 residues: CASSLSQGVDYGYTF. The CDR3 DNA reads as TGTGCCAGCAGCTTAAGTCAGGGGGTGGACTATGGCTACACCTTC.

This chain joins TRBV2 and TRBJ2-7; 8 bases are a match to TRBD1. J lost 3 bases, V lost 4 bases, and 2 bases had no gene match. The CDR3 has 13 residues. Germline values: CDR1 SNHLY, CDR2 FYNNEI. CDR3 in DNA: TGTGCCAGCAGTGTGGGACAGGACTACGAGCAGTACTTC. As protein: CASSVGQDYEQYF.

This clone has just one count. The chain uses TRBV7-9 and TRBJ2-1; 10 nucleotides line up with TRBD2. Germline CDR1 reads SEHNR; CDR2 reads FQNEAQ (reference sequence). Trimming removed 1 base from V and 7 bases from J; junction bases left unmatched: 16. The length of the CDR3 is 19 residues. CDR3 loop: CASSLGLFGLAAKGNEQFF. The CDR3 DNA follows: TGTGCCAGCAGCTTAGGGTTGTTCGGACTAGCGGCCAAGGGGAATGAGCAGTTCTTC. The variable domain in full, completed from reference TRBV7-9 and TRBJ2-1, reads DTGVSQNPRHKITKRGQNVTFRCDPISEHNRLYWYRQTLGQGPEFLTYFQNEAQLEKSRLLSDRFSAERPKGSFSTLEIQRTEQGDSAMYLCASSLGLFGLAAKGNEQFFGPGTRLTVL.

The chain joins TRBV2 to TRBJ2-3; D unresolved. There are 12 residues in the CDR3. In germline, CDR1 is SNHLY, CDR2 FYNNEI. V was shortened by 3 bases and J by 9 bases, with 10 bases between the two germline ends. The CDR3: CASSDGQVTQYF. Written as DNA, the CDR3 is TGTGCCAGCAGTGACGGTCAAGTCACGCAGTATTTT.

This clone turned up a few times. The chain recombines TRBV4-2 with TRBJ2-3, with TRBD2 matching over 9 bases. Germline trimming cut 0 bases from V and 3 bases from J; bases unmatched to any gene: 4. The CDR3 loop spans 16 amino acids. The germline V gene encodes CDR1 LGHNA and CDR2 YNFKEQ. The chain's CDR3 is CASSQEVAGATDTQYF. DNA of the CDR3: TGTGCCAGCAGCCAAGAGGTAGCGGGAGCTACAGATACGCAGTATTTT.

In this sample, this clone turned up a few times. V usage is TRBV5-1 and J usage is TRBJ2-7, with TRBD1 matching over 9 bases. The V gene end was trimmed by 0 bases and the J gene end by 5 bases; junction bases not matched to a gene: 6. Germline V gene lookup returns CDR1 SGHRS and CDR2 YFSETQ. The CDR3 extends over 15 amino acids. CDR3 in DNA: TGCGCCAGCAGCTTGGAGGGACAGGGAGGTAACGAGCAGTACTTC. Protein sequence: CASSLEGQGGNEQYF.

Only a few counts were recorded for this clone. The V and J genes are TRBV10-3 and TRBJ2-1; the D gene is possibly TRBD1 (5 bases). The V gene lost 8 bases and the J gene lost 6 bases, with 11 bases spanning the gap. CDR3 length equals 12 residues. The V gene's germline CDR1 is ENHRY and CDR2 SYGVKD. CDR3 nucleotides: TGTGCCATCTCTTTCCAGGGCAATGAGCAGTTCTTC. Its protein is CAISFQGNEQFF.

This clone occurred a few times. This chain's CDR3 is CASSILGERLTNEKLFF. CDR3 nucleotides: TGTGCCAGCAGCATATTAGGGGAAAGGCTAACTAATGAAAAACTGTTTTTT. The rearrangement uses TRBV11-3 and TRBJ1-4; D may be TRBD1 (5 bases). Trimming took off 5 bases at V and 1 base at J, with 17 bases between the two ends. The germline V gene encodes CDR1 SGHNT and CDR2 YENEEA. The CDR3 sequence is 17 residues long.

Ten or more counts support this clone. CDR3 DNA: TGTGCCAGCAGGGGACTTGGGTCGGGTAGCCATAGCAATCAGCCCCAGCATTTT. This gives the protein CASRGLGSGSHSNQPQHF. The chain has TRBV27 and TRBJ1-5, with a weak D call TRBD1 (5 bases). Germline V gene lookup returns CDR1 MNHEY and CDR2 SMNVEV (reference sequence). The CDR3 loop spans 18 amino acids. Trimming left V 6 bases short and J 0 bases short, with 21 bases between.

In DNA form, the CDR3 reads TGTGCCAGCAGTGCGACATCCTACGAGCAGTACTTC. Its translation: CASSATSYEQYF. The J gene is TRBJ2-7, the V gene TRBV6-1, with D uncertain. V lost 4 bases, J lost 1 base, and 5 bases lay in between. The V gene's germline CDR1 is MNHNS and CDR2 SASEGT. This CDR3 is 12 amino acids long.

This rearrangement joins TRBV28 to TRBJ1-1; 7 positions agree with TRBD1. CDR3 length equals 14 residues. Germline assignment: CDR1 MDHEN and CDR2 SYDVKM. V lost 4 bases, J lost 4 bases, and 6 bases stayed unmatched. The CDR3 region has the DNA TGTGCCAGCAGTTACCTACAGGGGACCACTGAAGCTTTCTTT. It codes for CASSYLQGTTEAFF.

This clone has more than one count but fewer than ten. This chain joins TRBV4-1 and TRBJ2-1, with 7 nucleotides matching TRBD2. Per the germline V gene, CDR1 is MGHRA and CDR2 is YSYEKL. This CDR3 is built from 17 residues. The J segment lost 0 bases and the V segment lost 2 bases, leaving 7 bases of the junction unmatched. The CDR3 loop is CASSQWLAASSYNEQFF. For the CDR3, the DNA is TGCGCCAGCAGCCAATGGCTAGCGGCGAGCTCCTACAATGAGCAGTTCTTC.

This clone was seen a handful of times. This chain uses TRBV7-2 with TRBJ2-4; D gene unclear. This CDR3 is built from 14 residues. The ends were cut back, 5 bases at V and 6 bases at J, with 14 bases in the middle. Per the germline V gene, CDR1 is SGHTA and CDR2 is FQGNSA. CDR3 region: CASSTLGVGNIQYF. CDR3 coding DNA: TGTGCCAGCAGCACCCTAGGCGTGGGAAACATTCAGTACTTC.